This record covers a single T cell receptor beta chain. Antigen: not known. V lost 7 bases, J lost 5 bases, and 18 bases lay in between. The CDR3 is 14 amino acids. Germline lookup yields CDR1 MDHEN and CDR2 SYDVKM. These data are taken from a study of graft-versus-host responses after intestinal transplantation. Study-level results: Peak circulating GvH clone levels were associated with early post-transplant HvG declines. The authors found GvH clones in recipient marrow, some appearing first in ileum or blood.

Method: immunoSEQ multiplex PCR; TCRdb's copy keeps in-frame clones and lacks some. The profile shows tens of thousands of clones, around 90% of them singletons. The specimen was unstimulated CD8+ T cells sorted from spleen or lymph node cells, collected before intestinal transplant. This clonotype was sampled from a human donor who received an intestinal transplant. The V call is TRBV28, the J call TRBJ2-7, with D uncertain. CDR3 protein: CASTKLAPLDEQYF. The CDR3 nucleotides read TGTGCCAGCACCAAATTAGCCCCCCTGGACGAGCAGTACTTC.